This TCR beta chain was sequenced during a study of metastatic and nonmetastatic thyroid tumors. The sample holds a few counts of this clone. TCRdb re-called the PCR reads via MiXCR. This sample has some 4,000 clones, with roughly 30% found just once. CDR3 size: 14 residues. In germline, CDR1 is MNHEY, CDR2 SVGEGT. V lost 4 bases and J lost 0, with 7 bases in between. Patients underwent thyroid surgery, and none had received any treatment before it. J is TRBJ1-5 and V is TRBV6-2 or TRBV6-3; D call uncertain. The clonotype originates from a female donor with papillary thyroid cancer or a benign thyroid nodule (not recorded which). Some clones in this sample may be carry-over from other donors' samples. Material: adjacent normal tissue. The CDR3 DNA sequence: TGTGCCAGCAGTTTCAGCTTTAGCAATCAGCCCCAGCATTTT. It codes for CASSFSFSNQPQHF.